The table lists the clone carrying this T cell receptor beta chain with many counts. This sample was taken from a study of T-cell reconstitution after alpha-beta-depleted transplantation in children. This sample's TCRbeta library carried unique molecular identifier barcodes. In TCRdb, the PCR reads were re-called with MiXCR into one record per CDR3 protein. Among 150,000 to 200,000 distinct CDR3 sequences listed, about 6.4% were seen once. This clonotype was sampled from a human donor who donated a stem cell graft to a child with Wiskott-Aldrich syndrome. This specimen was PBMCs from the stem cell graft donor, taken from the stem cell graft.

For the CDR3, the DNA is TGCAGTGCTAGGCCACTAGAGGGGACATACAATGAGCAGTTCTTC. Translation: CSARPLEGTYNEQFF. The chain uses TRBV20-1 and TRBJ2-1, with D possibly matching TRBD1 (6 bases). The germline V gene encodes CDR1 DFQATT and CDR2 SNEGSKA (reference sequence). This CDR3 is 15 amino acids long. Trimming took off 3 bases at V and 4 bases at J, with 16 bases between the two ends.